This entry lists 14 T cell receptor beta chains sequenced from one sample in a study of cytomegalovirus exposure and HLA in healthy donors. In the PCR, 60 Vbeta and 13 Jbeta primers were used. Using immunoSEQ multiplex PCR, the repertoire was profiled, and TCRdb retains in-frame clones only, with some absent. The table has some 86,000 clones, 70% to 80% seen once. The sample consisted of PBMCs. The receptor set was obtained from a middle-aged woman in good health and CMV-seropositive.

The chain uses TRBV27 and TRBJ2-1; TRBD2 matches at 12 bases. The V segment lost 4 bases and the J segment 5 bases; nucleotides outside the gene matches: 3. There are 15 residues in the CDR3. Germline lookup yields CDR1 MNHEY and CDR2 SMNVEV (reference sequence). CDR3 residues: CASSSLAGGNNEQFF. The CDR3, as DNA: TGTGCCAGCAGTTCCCTAGCGGGAGGGAACAATGAGCAGTTCTTC.

Here the CDR3 DNA reads TGTGCCAGCAGCTTAAACGGGGACAGGGTGGGCTATGGCTACACCTTC. This encodes CASSLNGDRVGYGYTF. This sequence joins TRBV7-3 and TRBJ1-2; TRBD1 matches at 9 bases. Germline V gene sequence: CDR1 SGHTA, CDR2 FQGTGA. This CDR3 contains 16 residues. The V and J ends lost 1 base and 4 bases, in that order; junction bases with no gene match: 7.

This clone occurred a few times. This chain uses TRBV20-1 with TRBJ1-2; possible D gene TRBD1, 5 bases. This CDR3 contains 11 residues. V gave up 7 bases and J gave up 0 bases, with 6 bases separating them. CDR1 is DFQATT and CDR2 is SNEGSKA in the germline V gene (reference sequence). The CDR3 DNA reads as TGCAGTGTCAGGGCTAACTATGGCTACACCTTC. Its protein is CSVRANYGYTF.

The CDR3, as DNA: TGTGCCAGTACTAAGGGAGGGAGCAATCAGCCCCAGCATTTT. Its translation: CASTKGGSNQPQHF. This sequence joins TRBV19 and TRBJ1-5; unclear D gene. Germline-derived CDR1 and CDR2 are LNHDA and SQIVND (reference sequence). The CDR3 has 14 amino acids. V lost 7 bases and J lost 1, with 11 bases in between.

This clone has just a few counts. CDR3 amino acids: CASSDDRDYGYTF. CDR3 nucleotide sequence: TGTGCCAGCAGCGACGACAGGGACTATGGCTACACCTTC. The chain is built from TRBV6-5 and TRBJ1-2; 7 bases match TRBD1. The V gene end was trimmed by 6 bases and the J gene end by 3 bases; junction bases not matched to a gene: 4. CDR3 length: 13 residues. The germline V gene encodes CDR1 MNHEY and CDR2 SVGAGI.

This clone turned up a few times. V usage is TRBV4-3 and J usage is TRBJ1-1, with TRBD1 matching over 7 bases. Germline trimming cut 0 bases from V and 5 bases from J; bases unmatched to any gene: 9. Germline V gene sequence: CDR1 LGHNA, CDR2 YSLEER. This CDR3 has 16 amino acids. CDR3 in DNA: TGCGCCAGCAGCCAAGAGGCAACAGGGGTAGGAACTGAAGCTTTCTTT. This gives the protein CASSQEATGVGTEAFF.

J is TRBJ2-5 and V is TRBV19; weak D call: TRBD2 (6 bases). The end of the DNA fits TRBJ2-7 better, so the J call may be wrong. The CDR3 contains 17 residues. The V gene's germline CDR1 is LNHDA and CDR2 SQIVND (reference sequence). In DNA, the CDR3 is TGTGCCAGTAGTCCACGACTAGGCCGCCTCGGGACCTACGAGCAGTACTTC. Amino acids: CASSPRLGRLGTYEQYF.

The genes are TRBV27 and TRBJ2-1, with a tentative D call TRBD2 (6 bases). The length of the CDR3 is 15 residues. The germline CDR1 and CDR2 sequences are MNHEY and SMNVEV (reference sequence). V shed 3 bases and J shed 3 bases, with 12 bases lying between them. CDR3 coding DNA: TGTGCCAGCAGTTTGGCGGGGATCCTCTACAATGAGCAGTTCTTC. Its translation: CASSLAGILYNEQFF.

V is TRBV7-2 and J is TRBJ2-2; 11 bases match TRBD2. With V trimmed by 2 bases and J by 5 bases, 4 bases remained unmatched. The CDR3 is 16 residues long. Germline CDR1 reads SGHTA; CDR2 reads FQGNSA. The DNA for the CDR3 is TGTGCCAGCAGCTTAATCCTAGCGGGGGGTACCGGGGAGCTGTTTTTT. Amino acid sequence: CASSLILAGGTGELFF. Drawing the rest from reference TRBV7-2 and TRBJ2-2, the complete variable domain is GAGVSQSPSNKVTEKGKDVELRCDPISGHTALYWYRQSLGQGLEFLIYFQGNSAPDKSGLPSDRFSAERTGGSVSTLTIQRTQQEDSAVYLCASSLILAGGTGELFFGEGSRLTVL.

The chain is built from TRBV9 and TRBJ2-7; 7 nucleotides match TRBD1. The CDR3 runs 16 residues. CDR1 and CDR2 from the germline V gene are SGDLS and YYNGEE. Trimming cost V 4 bases and J 0 bases; bases outside gene matches: 10. CDR3 coding DNA: TGTGCCAGCAGCCTCGGTGCTACAGGGGCCTCCTACGAGCAGTACTTC. It is translated as CASSLGATGASYEQYF.

V usage is TRBV13 and J usage is TRBJ2-7; TRBD2 matches 13 bases. This CDR3 comprises 15 residues. The V gene end was trimmed by 5 bases and the J gene end by 3 bases; junction bases not matched to a gene: 4. CDR1 is PRHDT and CDR2 is FYEKMQ in the germline V gene (reference sequence). The CDR3 coding sequence is TGTGCCAGCAGCGGGCGACTAGCGGGGGGCTACGAGCAGTACTTC. Amino acid sequence: CASSGRLAGGYEQYF. The variable domain in full, completed from reference TRBV13 and TRBJ2-7, reads AAGVIQSPRHLIKEKRETATLKCYPIPRHDTVYWYQQGPGQDPQFLISFYEKMQSDKGSIPDRFSAQQFSDYHSELNMSSLELGDSALYFCASSGRLAGGYEQYFGPGTRLTVT.

The J gene is TRBJ2-5, the V gene TRBV30; D may be TRBD1 (6 bases). The CDR3 runs to 13 residues. The V end was cut by 4 bases, the J end by 1 base, with 10 bases between. Germline V gives CDR1 GTSNPN, CDR2 SVGIG (reference sequence). CDR3 protein: CAWNGQSQETQYF. In nucleotides, the CDR3 is TGTGCCTGGAACGGACAGTCCCAAGAGACCCAGTACTTC.

This clone was detected only a few times. The chain has TRBV5-5 and TRBJ1-2, with 7 bases that match TRBD1. Germline V gene sequence: CDR1 SGHKS, CDR2 YYEKEE (reference sequence). CDR3 size: 15 residues. V shed 4 bases and J 1 base; nucleotides not matched to a gene: 7. This chain's CDR3 is CASSPDRNLNYGYTF. CDR3 DNA: TGTGCCAGCAGCCCGGACAGGAACCTTAACTATGGCTACACCTTC.

The V and J genes are TRBV15 and TRBJ1-2; 12 bases agree with TRBD1. The CDR3 consists of 16 residues. Germline V CDR1 and CDR2: LNHNV, YYDKDF (reference sequence). With 1 base clipped from V and 6 bases from J, the junction kept 6 bases outside the gene matches. The CDR3 DNA sequence: TGTGCCACCAGCAGAGCCCGGGACAGGGGGCAGAATGGCTACACCTTC. It specifies CATSRARDRGQNGYTF.